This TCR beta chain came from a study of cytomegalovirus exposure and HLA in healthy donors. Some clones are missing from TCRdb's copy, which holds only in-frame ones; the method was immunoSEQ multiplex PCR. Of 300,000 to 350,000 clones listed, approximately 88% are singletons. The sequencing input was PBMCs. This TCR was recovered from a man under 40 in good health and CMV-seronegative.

The CDR3 region is CASSNARSANTGELFF. In nucleotides, the CDR3 is TGTGCCAGCAGCAATGCCAGGTCAGCGAACACCGGGGAGCTGTTTTTT. The genes are TRBV7-9 and TRBJ2-2; D not certain. This CDR3 contains 16 residues. Germline assignment: CDR1 SEHNR and CDR2 FQNEAQ (reference sequence). Trimming removed 5 bases at V and 0 bases at J, with 13 bases between.